This paragraph covers one T cell receptor (beta chain) sequence. This sample is part of a study of blood T cell repertoires in COVID-19. At the level of the study: PBMCs, B-cell-depleted T cells, or T cells provided the cDNA or gDNA that made up the material.

Germline CDR1 reads LNHNV; CDR2 reads YYDKDF (reference sequence). Trimming removed 0 bases from V and 5 bases from J; junction bases left unmatched: 9. The CDR3 has 16 amino acids. Some clones are missing from TCRdb's copy, which holds only in-frame ones; the method was immunoSEQ multiplex PCR. The sample gives some 250,000 clones, roughly nine tenths of which show up once; about 1.2% is in the top ten. The sequenced sample was PBMCs or T cells enriched from blood (not recorded which). The clonotype comes from a human donor in a cohort exposed to, infected with or recovered from COVID-19 (not recorded which). The donor label of this sample is uncertain. V gene TRBV15 combines with J gene TRBJ1-1; TRBD1 agrees at 7 bases. CDR3 residues: CATSRDGRGLRTEAFF. CDR3 nucleotide sequence: TGTGCCACCAGCAGAGATGGAAGGGGGCTGAGGACTGAAGCTTTCTTT.